This passage covers 2 T cell receptor beta chains from one sample sequenced in a study of cytomegalovirus exposure and HLA in healthy donors. It was with 60 Vbeta and 13 Jbeta primers that the PCR ran. TCRdb keeps only in-frame clones here, not all; method: immunoSEQ multiplex PCR. This table holds over 35,000 clones, 50% to 75% found once. Sequenced: PBMCs. These receptors were collected from a human donor in good health.

The chain joins TRBV2 to TRBJ2-7, with a weak D call TRBD1 (5 bases). Germline V lookup: CDR1 SNHLY, CDR2 FYNNEI. Trimming pared 3 bases from V and 1 base from J, leaving 7 bases between. The CDR3 runs to 13 residues. As DNA, the CDR3 is TGTGCCAGCAGTGACAGGGTGTCCTACGAGCAGTACTTC. This sequence encodes CASSDRVSYEQYF. The full variable domain, with the rest looked up from reference TRBV2 and TRBJ2-7, is EPEVTQTPSHQVTQMGQEVILRCVPISNHLYFYWYRQILGQKVEFLVSFYNNEISEKSEIFDDQFSVERPDGSNFTLKIRSTKLEDSAMYFCASSDRVSYEQYFGPGTRLTVT.

The V call is TRBV6-4, the J call TRBJ2-1; 7 bases are a match to TRBD1. CDR3 size: 16 residues. Trimming took 6 bases from V and 2 from J; bases not matched to a gene: 10. The germline gives CDR1 MRHNA, CDR2 SNTAGT. CDR3 nucleotide sequence: TGTGCCAGCAGCGCTTTTACAGGGGTCGCCTACAATGAGCAGTTCTTC. Translation gives CASSAFTGVAYNEQFF.